These T cell receptor beta chains were read from a single sample in a study of OX40 agonist ivuxolimab in advanced cancers. TCRdb keeps only in-frame clones here, not all; method: immunoSEQ multiplex PCR. This sample has roughly 70,000 clones, with 65% to 90% found just once. The specimen comprised CD4+ or CD8+ T cells sorted from blood, sampled in a trial of the OX40 agonist ivuxolimab. Receptors originate from an adult with an advanced solid tumor such as melanoma, head and neck, liver or kidney cancer. Both conserved end residues are part of each CDR3. A D gene is named only where the DNA matches it firmly. Where a row states a size, it is once, few, many or the class of an expanded clone; other rows omit it.

D gene	J gene	V gene	clone size	CDR3 DNA	CDR3 protein
-	TRBJ1-1	TRBV6-6	-	TGTGCCAGCAGTTACTCGACAGCGAACACTGAAGCTTTCTTT	CASSYSTANTEAFF
-	TRBJ1-1	TRBV7-4	-	TGTGCCAGCAGCGGGACCAAACGTAACACTGAAGCTTTCTTT	CASSGTKRNTEAFF
-	TRBJ2-5	TRBV7-8	-	TGTGCCAGCAGCTTAGGCCAACGGGCAGTAAAGACCCAGTACTTC	CASSLGQRAVKTQYF
-	TRBJ2-2	TRBV10-3	-	TGTGCCATCGGCAACGTTCGCGCGAACACCGGGGAGCTGTTTTTT	CAIGNVRANTGELFF
-	TRBJ2-7	TRBV19	-	TGTGCCAGTAGTATCTCACAGGGCTACGAGCAGTACTTC	CASSISQGYEQYF
-	TRBJ1-3	TRBV28	-	TGTGCCAGCAGTTTCCGGGGCTCTGGAAACACCATATATTTT	CASSFRGSGNTIYF
TRBD1	TRBJ2-1	TRBV28	-	TGTGCCAGCAGTTTGATTGGGGACAGGGCTAAGAATGAGCAGTTCTTC	CASSLIGDRAKNEQFF
-	TRBJ1-1	TRBV5-6	-	TGTGCCAGCAGCCCCCGGCAAGTACCCAGAAACACTGAAGCTTTCTTT	CASSPRQVPRNTEAFF
-	TRBJ1-1	TRBV11-2	once	TGTGCCAGCAGCTTAAGCAACACTGAAGCTTTCTTT	CASSLSNTEAFF
-	TRBJ1-1	TRBV6-5	once	TGTGCCAGCAGTCGGATCAGGAACACTGAAGCTTTCTTT	CASSRIRNTEAFF
TRBD2	TRBJ2-3	TRBV7-3	-	TGTGCCAGCAGCTTAACGCGGGAGCGCACAGATACGCAGTATTTT	CASSLTRERTDTQYF
-	TRBJ2-5	TRBV29-1	once	TGCAGCGTTGCGAGAAGGGACGGGACCCAGTACTTC	CSVARRDGTQYF
-	TRBJ2-5	TRBV5-6	-	TGTGCCAGCAGTCGATACCAGGGGGGACAAGAGACCCAGTACTTC	CASSRYQGGQETQYF
-	TRBJ1-2	TRBV19	once	TGTGCCAGTAGTATTTGGAGTACTGCCCCAGGAGGTGGCTACACCTTC	CASSIWSTAPGGGYTF
-	TRBJ2-5	TRBV10-3	-	TGTGCCATCAGTTTGGGAAACGGGGGCCAAGAGACCCAGTACTTC	CAISLGNGGQETQYF
TRBD1	TRBJ1-1	TRBV27	-	TGTGCCAGCAGTTTTTCCCGGACAGGGGAGACTGAAGCTTTCTTT	CASSFSRTGETEAFF
TRBD1	TRBJ1-5	TRBV10-3	-	TGTGCCATCAGTTCAACAGGGGGCGGGCAGCCCCAGCATTTT	CAISSTGGGQPQHF
TRBD1	TRBJ2-5	TRBV5-4	-	TGTGCCAGCAGCCCGGGACAGCAGTGGGAGACCCAGTACTTC	CASSPGQQWETQYF
-	TRBJ1-1	TRBV19	-	TGTGCCAGTAGTCCTTACAGCGACATGAACACTGAAGCTTTCTTT	CASSPYSDMNTEAFF
-	TRBJ1-2	TRBV6-6	-	TGTGCCAGCACCAACCGGAACTATGGCTACACCTTC	CASTNRNYGYTF
TRBD2	TRBJ2-3	TRBV27	-	TGTGCCAGCAGTTTGGGCCGCCTAGCGGGAGAGGATACGCAGTATTTT	CASSLGRLAGEDTQYF
TRBD1	TRBJ2-6	TRBV5-1	once	TGCGCCAGCGCGACAGGGGACCAATTCTCTGGGGCCAACGTCCTGACTTTC	CASATGDQFSGANVLTF
-	TRBJ1-6	TRBV6-5	once	TGTGCCAGCAGTTACTCGTGGCAGGGTGGAAATTCACCCCTCCACTTT	CASSYSWQGGNSPLHF
TRBD1	TRBJ2-7	TRBV5-1	-	TGCGCCAGCAGCTCCGGGACAGGGTCGGACGAGCAGTACTTC	CASSSGTGSDEQYF
-	TRBJ1-2	TRBV18	-	TGTGCCAGCTCACCACCTACAGGGCCCTATGGCTACACCTTC	CASSPPTGPYGYTF
-	TRBJ1-6	TRBV28	-	TGTGCCAGCAGTTTTAGGCCAGCTCATTCACCCCTCCACTTT	CASSFRPAHSPLHF
-	TRBJ1-5	TRBV10-3	-	TGTGCCATCAGTGAGTCCGGACGGTCGAATCAGCCCCAGCATTTT	CAISESGRSNQPQHF
-	TRBJ1-1	TRBV4-1	-	TGCGCCAGCAGCCAAGAAGCCTTAATGAACACTGAAGCTTTCTTT	CASSQEALMNTEAFF
-	TRBJ1-5	TRBV5-1	-	TGCGCCAGCAGCTTGGAGGGTTACGGAACCAATCAGCCCCAGCATTTT	CASSLEGYGTNQPQHF
TRBD1	TRBJ1-2	TRBV5-6	-	TGTGCCAGCAGCGTCACAGGGGTGGGCTATGGCTACACCTTC	CASSVTGVGYGYTF
-	TRBJ2-1	TRBV9	-	TGTGCCAGCAGCACAACCGCGGCCTCCTACAATGAGCAGTTCTTC	CASSTTAASYNEQFF
-	TRBJ1-4	TRBV2	-	TGTGCCAGCGCCCCCGAGGGTAATGAAAAACTGTTTTTT	CASAPEGNEKLFF
-	TRBJ2-5	TRBV7-9	-	TGTGCCAGCAGCTTAGGGGGACTCCACCAAGAGACCCAGTACTTC	CASSLGGLHQETQYF
-	TRBJ2-7	TRBV6-9	-	TGTGCCAGCAGACGGGACTGCTACGAGCAGTACTTC	CASRRDCYEQYF
-	TRBJ1-6	TRBV5-4	-	TGTGCCAGCAGCCGACAGCCCAAATCGAGCTCCTATAATTCACCCCTCCACTTT	CASSRQPKSSSYNSPLHF
-	TRBJ1-5	TRBV19	few	TGTGTCCGGCCCCGCCCTGGCGGGAATCAGCCCCAGCATTTT	CVRPRPGGNQPQHF
-	TRBJ1-5	TRBV28	-	TGTGCCAGCAGCTTGGGTGGGGGAGGAGGCTATCAGCCCCAGCATTTT	CASSLGGGGGYQPQHF
-	TRBJ1-6	TRBV6-1	-	TGTGCCAGCAGTGAACCATATAATTCACCCCTCCACTTT	CASSEPYNSPLHF
-	TRBJ1-5	TRBV5-1	-	TGCGCCAGCAGGCGGGACACTAGCAATCAGCCCCAGCATTTT	CASRRDTSNQPQHF
TRBD1	TRBJ2-5	TRBV7-3	-	TGTGCCAGCAGCCGCGGGACAGGGACAGAGACCCAGTACTTC	CASSRGTGTETQYF
TRBD1	TRBJ1-1	TRBV29-1	-	TGCAGCGTTTTTGGGACAGGGTCCGTGAACACTGAAGCTTTCTTT	CSVFGTGSVNTEAFF
-	TRBJ2-7	TRBV25-1	-	TGTGCCAGCAGTGAACGCTACGAGCAGTACTTC	CASSERYEQYF
-	TRBJ2-7	TRBV29-1	-	TGCAGCGTTGAAGATGGCAGCTACGAGCAGTACTTC	CSVEDGSYEQYF
-	TRBJ1-1	TRBV15	once	TGTGCCACCAGCGGGGGGTACACTGAAGCTTTCTTT	CATSGGYTEAFF
-	TRBJ1-4	TRBV28	few	TGTGCCAGCAGGCAGTACGGAGAGGGGCATTCTGAAAAACTGTTTTTT	CASRQYGEGHSEKLFF
-	TRBJ1-4	TRBV6-6	-	TGTGCCAGCAGTCGGCAACCGGGACGGAGTAATGAAAAACTGTTTTTT	CASSRQPGRSNEKLFF
TRBD2	TRBJ2-5	TRBV19	-	TGTGCCAGTAGGTCCTTTGCGGGAGATGGGGAGACCCAGTACTTC	CASRSFAGDGETQYF
-	TRBJ2-1	TRBV30	-	TGTGCCTGGGCCCGACTGGGGGGCAATGAGCAGTTCTTC	CAWARLGGNEQFF
TRBD1	TRBJ1-6	TRBV10-3	-	TGTGCCGGGGCAGACAGGGACGGATCACCCCTCCACTTT	CAGADRDGSPLHF
TRBD1	TRBJ1-1	TRBV6-6	-	TGTGCCAGCAGTTACTCCCGGACAGGGGACACTGAAGCTTTCTTT	CASSYSRTGDTEAFF
TRBD2	TRBJ2-7	TRBV18	-	TGTGCCAGCTCACCATCGAGGACTAGCGGGAGAGTGAACGAGCAGTACTTC	CASSPSRTSGRVNEQYF
TRBD1	TRBJ1-2	TRBV5-1	few	TGCGCCAGCAGCTTGGGATCTGGACAGGGAGTAGACTATGGCTACACCTTC	CASSLGSGQGVDYGYTF
-	TRBJ1-6	TRBV27	-	TGTGCCAGCACCTCCTTTACAGGGTCCTATAATTCACCCCTCCACTTT	CASTSFTGSYNSPLHF
-	TRBJ2-3	TRBV5-5	-	TGTGCCAGCCTCACATATTCGGGCACAGATACGCAGTATTTT	CASLTYSGTDTQYF
-	TRBJ1-1	TRBV5-1	-	TGCGCCAGCAGATGGTGGGGGGACACTGAAGCTTTCTTT	CASRWWGDTEAFF